Listed below are T cell receptor beta chains from one sample, sequenced in a study of cytomegalovirus exposure and HLA in healthy donors. Assay used: immunoSEQ multiplex PCR; TCRdb lists only in-frame clones, some missing. The sample consists of about 81,000 clones, about 80% of them appearing once. The sequencing sample was made of PBMCs. Every receptor here comes from a man aged 45-60 years in good health and CMV-seropositive. Each CDR3 is given with its conserved first and last residue. Only part of the rows carry a size: once, few, many, or a class if the clone is expanded.

v_call,clone_size,j_call,cdr3_aa
TRBV7-7,once,TRBJ2-2,CASSLLGHTGELFF
TRBV4-2,.,TRBJ2-1,CASSVRDEQFF
TRBV30,.,TRBJ1-2,CAWSVTAGSNYGYTF
TRBV15,.,TRBJ2-5,CATSGTGRRETQYF
TRBV5-1,.,TRBJ2-3,CASNQREGGTDTQYF
TRBV27,few,TRBJ2-1,CASSFLSGSSYNEQFF
TRBV5-6,.,TRBJ2-6,CASSFREAGVSGANGLTF
TRBV4-1,once,TRBJ2-2,CASSQGLAGGVGGELFF
TRBV30,.,TRBJ1-1,CAWSATANTEAFF
TRBV18,.,TRBJ2-2,CASSPSSGRVTGELFF
TRBV19,.,TRBJ2-7,CASSTGTGAWSSYEQYF
TRBV30,.,TRBJ2-3,CAWNRRGDTQYF
TRBV9,few,TRBJ2-2,CASSSVVEFNGELFF
TRBV10-1,.,TRBJ2-7,CASSRDRGGGEQYF
TRBV19,.,TRBJ1-5,CASSVGQRYNQPQHF
TRBV6-1,.,TRBJ1-5,CASSEGAVLSLEPQHF
TRBV9,once,TRBJ2-5,CASSVSSTSGRARPQETQYF
TRBV5-4,.,TRBJ2-2,CASRNGGTGHTGELFF
TRBV5-1,.,TRBJ2-7,CASSSGLAVAYEQYF
TRBV5-1,.,TRBJ2-3,CASSLQARASTDTQYF
TRBV29-1,.,TRBJ2-7,CSVALVPETGMDAYEQYF
TRBV18,.,TRBJ2-7,CASSPPRTGETYEQYF
TRBV5-6,few,TRBJ2-1,CASSLRLAGYNEQFF
TRBV25-1,.,TRBJ2-7,CASSDHGRRSSYEQYF
TRBV28,.,TRBJ2-3,CASSPSTSRDTQYF
TRBV18,.,TRBJ2-5,CASSPPGGSFWETQYF
TRBV7-7,few,TRBJ2-7,CASSSGQGAFEQYF
TRBV19,.,TRBJ2-1,CASSITSGIEGEQFF
TRBV6-6,.,TRBJ2-5,CASRGTETQYF
TRBV7-6,.,TRBJ2-7,CASSSGQGPHEQYF
TRBV19,.,TRBJ1-1,CASIRQANTEAFF
TRBV6-5,.,TRBJ2-2,CASMGTTNTGELFF
TRBV19,.,TRBJ2-4,CASRPGLAYSLAKNIQYF